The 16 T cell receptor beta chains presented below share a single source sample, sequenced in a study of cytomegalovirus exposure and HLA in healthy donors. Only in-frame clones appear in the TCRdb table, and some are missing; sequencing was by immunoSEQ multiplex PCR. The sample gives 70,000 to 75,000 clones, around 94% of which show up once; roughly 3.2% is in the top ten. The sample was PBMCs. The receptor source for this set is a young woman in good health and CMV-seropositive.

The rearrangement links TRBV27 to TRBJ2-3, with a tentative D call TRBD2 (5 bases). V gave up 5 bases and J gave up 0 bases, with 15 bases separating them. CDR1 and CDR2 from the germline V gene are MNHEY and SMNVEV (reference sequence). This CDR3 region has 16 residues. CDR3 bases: TGTGCCAGCAGTCGACGAGGGCCCATTAGCACAGATACGCAGTATTTT. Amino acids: CASSRRGPISTDTQYF.

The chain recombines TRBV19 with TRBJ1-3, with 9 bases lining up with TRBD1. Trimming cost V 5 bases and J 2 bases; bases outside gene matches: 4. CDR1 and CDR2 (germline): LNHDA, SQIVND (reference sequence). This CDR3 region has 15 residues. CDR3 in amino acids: CASSPGTGTGNTIYF. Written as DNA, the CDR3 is TGTGCCAGTAGTCCCGGGACAGGGACTGGAAACACCATATATTTT.

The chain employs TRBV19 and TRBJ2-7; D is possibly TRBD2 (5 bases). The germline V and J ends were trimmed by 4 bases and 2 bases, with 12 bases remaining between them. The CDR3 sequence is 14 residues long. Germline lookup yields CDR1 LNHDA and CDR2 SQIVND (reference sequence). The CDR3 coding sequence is TGTGCCAGTAGTAAGGAAGTCGGGGCCTACGAGCAGTACTTC. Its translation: CASSKEVGAYEQYF.

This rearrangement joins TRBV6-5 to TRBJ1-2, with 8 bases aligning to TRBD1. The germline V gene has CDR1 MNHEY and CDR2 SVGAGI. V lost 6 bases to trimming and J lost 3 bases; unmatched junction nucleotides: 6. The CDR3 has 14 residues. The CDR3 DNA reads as TGTGCCAGCAGGGGCCCGACAGGGGACTATGGCTACACCTTC. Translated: CASRGPTGDYGYTF.

CDR3 DNA: TGTGCCAGCAGCTCTGGCGGGAGTCGCACAGATACGCAGTATTTT. Protein product: CASSSGGSRTDTQYF. J is TRBJ2-3 and V is TRBV7-3, with 7 nucleotides matching TRBD2. The CDR3 totals 15 residues. Germline CDR1 is SGHTA and CDR2 is FQGTGA. V shed 4 bases, J shed 1 base, and the junction held 5 bases outside the gene matches.

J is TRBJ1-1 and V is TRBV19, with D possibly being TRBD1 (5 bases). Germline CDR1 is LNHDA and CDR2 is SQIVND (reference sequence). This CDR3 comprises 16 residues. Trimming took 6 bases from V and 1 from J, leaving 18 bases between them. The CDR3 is CASSPQGKVRNTEAFF. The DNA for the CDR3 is TGTGCCAGTAGCCCCCAGGGAAAGGTTAGGAACACTGAAGCTTTCTTT.

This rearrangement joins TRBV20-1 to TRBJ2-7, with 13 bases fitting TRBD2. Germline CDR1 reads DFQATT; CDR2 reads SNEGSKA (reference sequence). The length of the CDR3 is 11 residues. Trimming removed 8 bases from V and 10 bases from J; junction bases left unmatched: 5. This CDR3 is CSSTGLAGQYF. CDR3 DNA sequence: TGCAGTTCCACGGGACTAGCGGGACAGTACTTC.

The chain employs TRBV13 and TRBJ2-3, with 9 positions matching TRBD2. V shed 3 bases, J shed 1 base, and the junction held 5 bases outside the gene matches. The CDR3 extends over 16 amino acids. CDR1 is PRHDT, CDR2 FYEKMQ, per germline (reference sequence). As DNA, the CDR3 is TGTGCCAGCAGCTTTGGGGCGGGAGGGCGCACAGATACGCAGTATTTT. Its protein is CASSFGAGGRTDTQYF.

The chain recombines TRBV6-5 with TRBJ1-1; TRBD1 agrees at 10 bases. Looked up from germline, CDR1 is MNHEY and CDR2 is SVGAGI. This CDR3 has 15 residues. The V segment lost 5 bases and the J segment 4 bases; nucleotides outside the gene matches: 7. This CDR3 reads CASSASTGGLTEAFF. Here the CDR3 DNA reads TGTGCCAGCAGTGCGTCGACAGGGGGCCTCACTGAAGCTTTCTTT.

The CDR3 loop reads CASSLMTSGWYNEQFF. CDR3 bases: TGTGCCAGCAGCTTGATGACTAGCGGGTGGTACAATGAGCAGTTCTTC. The rearrangement joins TRBV5-6 to TRBJ2-1, with TRBD2 matching 10 bases. The junction had 5 bases not matched to a gene; V was cut back by 1 base and J by 4 bases. The CDR3 has 16 residues. Germline CDR1 SGHDT, CDR2 YYEEEE.

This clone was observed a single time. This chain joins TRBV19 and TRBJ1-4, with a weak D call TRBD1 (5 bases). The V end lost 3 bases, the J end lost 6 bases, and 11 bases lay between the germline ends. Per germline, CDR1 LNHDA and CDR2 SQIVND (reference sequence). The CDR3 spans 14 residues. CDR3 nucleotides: TGTGCCAGTAGTATTCCAGGGTGGGATGAAAAACTGTTTTTT. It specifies CASSIPGWDEKLFF.

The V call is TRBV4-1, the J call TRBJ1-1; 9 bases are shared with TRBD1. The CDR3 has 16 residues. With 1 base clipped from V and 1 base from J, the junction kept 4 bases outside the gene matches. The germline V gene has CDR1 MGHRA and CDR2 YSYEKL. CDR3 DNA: TGCGCCAGCAGCCAAGGACAGGGGGAGAAGAACACTGAAGCTTTCTTT. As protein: CASSQGQGEKNTEAFF.

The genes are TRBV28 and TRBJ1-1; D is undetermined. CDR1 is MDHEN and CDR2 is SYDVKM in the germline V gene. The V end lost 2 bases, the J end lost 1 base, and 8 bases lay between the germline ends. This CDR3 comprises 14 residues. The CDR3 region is CASSLQRANTEAFF. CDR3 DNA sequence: TGTGCCAGCAGTTTACAGCGAGCGAACACTGAAGCTTTCTTT. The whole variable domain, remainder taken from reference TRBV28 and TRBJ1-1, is DVKVTQSSRYLVKRTGEKVFLECVQDMDHENMFWYRQDPGLGLRLIYFSYDVKMKEKGDIPEGYSVSREKKERFSLILESASTNQTSMYLCASSLQRANTEAFFGQGTRLTVV.

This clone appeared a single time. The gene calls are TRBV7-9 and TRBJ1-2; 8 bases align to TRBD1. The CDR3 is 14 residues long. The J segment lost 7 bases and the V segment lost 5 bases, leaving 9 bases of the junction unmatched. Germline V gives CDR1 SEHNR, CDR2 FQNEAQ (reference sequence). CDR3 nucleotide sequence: TGTGCCAGCAGCCCGCTAGGACAGGGAAGTGGCTACACCTTC. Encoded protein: CASSPLGQGSGYTF.

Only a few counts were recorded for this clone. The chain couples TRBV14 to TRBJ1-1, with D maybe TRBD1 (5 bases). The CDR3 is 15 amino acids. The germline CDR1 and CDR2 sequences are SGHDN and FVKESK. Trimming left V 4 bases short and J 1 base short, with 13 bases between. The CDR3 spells CASSPSWQGNTEAFF. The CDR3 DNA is TGTGCCAGCAGCCCAAGCTGGCAGGGGAACACTGAAGCTTTCTTT.

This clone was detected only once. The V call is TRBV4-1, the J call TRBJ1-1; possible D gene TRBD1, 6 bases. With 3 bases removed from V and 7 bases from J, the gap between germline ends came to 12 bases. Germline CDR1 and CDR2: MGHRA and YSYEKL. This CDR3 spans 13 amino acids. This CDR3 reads CASSQNREGEAFF. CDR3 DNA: TGCGCCAGCAGCCAGAACAGGGAGGGTGAAGCTTTCTTT.